This T cell receptor (beta chain) comes out of a study of regulatory T cells in long-lasting Graves disease. Study summary: Patients with persistent Graves' disease had over 5 years of antithyroid drugs and persistent TSH receptor antibodies. Study-level results: Under persistent disease, TRBV28, TRBJ1-2 and TRBJ2-5 were used preferentially. Patients whose Graves' disease persisted exhibited lower TCR diversity than those newly diagnosed.

Time point in this sample: persistent/refractory GD, antithyroid drugs over 5 years with positive TRAb. The TCR library was prepared using RNA isolated from PBMCs. This clonotype was seen at least ten times. Its specificity is not known. The CDR3 is made up of 14 amino acids. The germline V gene has CDR1 MDHEN and CDR2 SYDVKM. With V trimmed by 8 bases and J by 9 bases, 10 bases remained unmatched. Both iRepertoire HTBI primers and Arm-PCR of CDR3 regions were used to build the TCR beta libraries. Authors' data handling: Samples jointly harbored fewer than 70 TRBV and about 15 TRBJ segments. A single record per CDR3 protein comes from TCRdb applying MiXCR to the multiplex PCR reads. None of the V and J calls come from the authors' own analysis; TCRdb made them. The repertoire consists of roughly 450,000 distinct CDR3 sequences, with less than 25% occurring once and the leading ten covering about 26%.

This chain uses TRBV28 with TRBJ1-6, with 7 bases aligning to TRBD1. This TCR was sampled from a female donor with Graves disease. The material was peripheral blood mononuclear cells (PBMCs), obtained when the disease was refractory, from a patient treated with antithyroid drugs. The CDR3 DNA reads TGTGCCAGCGCCTTGGGACAGTTCGGTTCACCCCTCCACTTT. Translating it yields CASALGQFGSPLHF.